The 11 T cell receptor beta chains in this list originate from one sample, sequenced in a study of multiple sclerosis patients with progressive multifocal leukoencephalopathy. TCRdb keeps only in-frame clones here, not all; method: immunoSEQ multiplex PCR. This table holds approximately 31,000 clones, less than 90% found once. This sample's time point: time of PML onset. Sequenced material: PBMCs, taken from a patient treated with natalizumab. These receptors came from a human donor with progressive multifocal leukoencephalopathy.

This chain links TRBV18 with TRBJ1-3; no clear D gene. Trimming removed 3 bases at V and 2 bases at J, with 11 bases between. CDR1 is KGHSH, CDR2 LQKENI, per germline. CDR3 length: 15 amino acids. The CDR3 region is CASSPTAATGNTIYF. Here the CDR3 DNA reads TGTGCCAGCTCACCGACTGCCGCTACTGGAAACACCATATATTTT. The full variable domain, completed using reference TRBV18 and TRBJ1-3, is NAGVMQNPRHLVRRRGQEARLRCSPMKGHSHVYWYRQLPEEGLKFMVYLQKENIIDESGMPKERFSAEFPKEGPSILRIQQVVRGDSAAYFCASSPTAATGNTIYFGEGSWLTVV.

V gene TRBV18 combines with J gene TRBJ2-7, with TRBD1 matching over 7 bases. CDR1 and CDR2 from the germline V gene are KGHSH and LQKENI. V trimming: 3 bases; J trimming: 2 bases; junction bases outside the gene matches: 4. CDR3 length equals 14 residues. The CDR3 DNA reads as TGTGCCAGCTCACCCCCAGGACAGGCCTACGAGCAGTACTTC. Amino acids: CASSPPGQAYEQYF.

The rearrangement uses TRBV25-1 and TRBJ1-4, with D possibly TRBD1 on 6 matching bases. Trimming stripped 3 bases from V and 7 bases from J, with 18 bases between. The germline gives CDR1 MGHDK, CDR2 SYGVNS. The CDR3 has 16 amino acids. The chain's CDR3 is CASSDPNRVFGEKLFF. CDR3 DNA sequence: TGTGCCAGCAGTGACCCAAACAGGGTGTTTGGTGAAAAACTGTTTTTT.

J is TRBJ2-7 and V is TRBV7-2, with TRBD2 matching over 7 bases. The CDR3 length is 13 residues. Germline V gene data show CDR1 as SGHTA and CDR2 as FQGNSA. After removal of 8 bases from V and 1 base from J, the junction contained 5 bases not matched to a gene. CDR3 DNA: TGTGCCAGCTCGAGCGGGGTTTCCTACGAGCAGTACTTC. This translates into CASSSGVSYEQYF.

The count of this clone is one. This chain joins TRBV7-9 and TRBJ2-1; D may correspond to TRBD1 or TRBD2 (5 bases each). Trimming took 5 bases from V and 9 from J, leaving 23 bases between them. The CDR3 has 16 amino acids. Germline loops: CDR1 SEHNR, CDR2 FQNEAQ (reference sequence). In DNA, the CDR3 is TGTGCCAGCAGCGCCGCCCCGGGACCAGTAATCGGTGAGCAGTTCTTC. Amino acid sequence: CASSAAPGPVIGEQFF.

The chain joins TRBV5-1 to TRBJ1-5; 8 bases are a match to TRBD1. The ends lost 0 bases at V and 4 bases at J; junction bases unmatched: 0. The CDR3 runs 14 residues. CDR1 and CDR2 from the germline V gene are SGHRS and YFSETQ. In DNA form, the CDR3 reads TGCGCCAGCAGCTTGGGGACAGGGAATCAGCCCCAGCATTTT. The encoded protein is CASSLGTGNQPQHF.

In this sample, this clone turned up once. The rearrangement links TRBV5-1 to TRBJ2-1; D is unclear. Germline-derived CDR1 and CDR2 are SGHRS and YFSETQ. Trimming left V 4 bases short and J 2 bases short, with 7 bases between. The CDR3 spans 13 residues. The CDR3 DNA reads TGCGCCAGCAGCCTCGCTACCTACAATGAGCAGTTCTTC. This encodes CASSLATYNEQFF. Full variable domain (remainder filled in from reference TRBV5-1 and TRBJ2-1): KAGVTQTPRYLIKTRGQQVTLSCSPISGHRSVSWYQQTPGQGLQFLFEYFSETQRNKGNFPGRFSGRQFSNSRSEMNVSTLELGDSALYLCASSLATYNEQFFGPGTRLTVL.

This clone appeared once. The chain links TRBV28 to TRBJ1-4; no clear D. From germline, CDR1 is MDHEN and CDR2 SYDVKM. Deletions cut 6 bases from V and 5 bases from J, with 7 bases between. The CDR3 length is 12 residues. DNA for the CDR3: TGTGCCAGCAGCAAACCGAATGAAAAACTGTTTTTT. It translates to CASSKPNEKLFF. The whole variable domain, filled in from reference TRBV28 and TRBJ1-4, reads DVKVTQSSRYLVKRTGEKVFLECVQDMDHENMFWYRQDPGLGLRLIYFSYDVKMKEKGDIPEGYSVSREKKERFSLILESASTNQTSMYLCASSKPNEKLFFGSGTQLSVL.

The rearrangement uses TRBV9 and TRBJ1-2; D is perhaps TRBD1 (5 bases). CDR1 and CDR2 from the germline V gene are SGDLS and YYNGEE. Deletions cut 0 bases from V and 7 bases from J, with 7 bases between. The CDR3 spans 12 residues. The DNA for the CDR3 is TGTGCCAGCAGCGTAGGGGGGAGTGGCTACACCTTC. This translates into CASSVGGSGYTF.

The chain combines TRBV2 with TRBJ2-7, with TRBD2 matching 10 bases. This CDR3 contains 17 residues. Germline lookup yields CDR1 SNHLY and CDR2 FYNNEI. Trimming took 8 bases from V and 4 from J; bases not matched to a gene: 17. The CDR3 DNA reads TGTGCCAGCCTTACAGGGAATGGGCTAGCGGGAGCTTACGAGCAGTACTTC. It encodes CASLTGNGLAGAYEQYF.

The chain links TRBV4-3 to TRBJ2-1, with no clear D. The V end was cut by 0 bases, the J end by 0 bases, with 12 bases between. The length of the CDR3 is 17 residues. Looked up from germline, CDR1 is LGHNA and CDR2 is YSLEER. This chain's CDR3 is CASSQDPVHPSYNEQFF. In DNA, the CDR3 is TGCGCCAGCAGCCAAGATCCCGTCCACCCCTCCTACAATGAGCAGTTCTTC.